These T cell receptor beta chains were read from a single sample in a study of blood T cell repertoires in COVID-19. The data were produced by immunoSEQ multiplex PCR, yet TCRdb's version contains in-frame clones alone and is incomplete. The sample shows about 480,000 clones, around 89% of them seen only once. The sample comprised PBMCs or T cells enriched from blood (not recorded which). These receptors were taken from a woman aged 40 to 50 who had recovered from COVID-19. Each CDR3 is given with its conserved first and last residue. The order of the fields is CDR3 length, clone size, J gene, D gene, V gene, CDR3 DNA, CDR3 protein. A D gene is named only where the DNA matches it firmly. Some rows have no size entry. The others give once, few or many, or a class for an expanded clone.

17 - TRBJ1-5 - TRBV27 TGTGCCAGCAGTCCGGGCCCCGGACACCTAAGCAATCAGCCCCAGCATTTT CASSPGPGHLSNQPQHF
16 - TRBJ2-1 TRBD2 TRBV6-6 TGTGCCAGCAGAGCTAGCGGGCCCAGCTCCTACAATGAGCAGTTCTTC CASRASGPSSYNEQFF
13 - TRBJ1-4 TRBD1 TRBV7-2 TGTGCCAGCAGCAGACAGGGTTATGAAAAACTGTTTTTT CASSRQGYEKLFF
14 - TRBJ2-7 - TRBV5-4 TGTGCCAGCAGCTTGGTGACGGGAGCCAACGAGCAGTACTTC CASSLVTGANEQYF
17 - TRBJ2-7 TRBD2 TRBV7-2 TGTGCCAGCAGCTTAGCCAGCGGGAGTTTATTGGCCTACGAGCAGTACTTC CASSLASGSLLAYEQYF
14 once TRBJ1-5 - TRBV30 TGTGCCTGGAGTGTGGGCCAGGGGCAACAGCCCCAGCATTTT CAWSVGQGQQPQHF
18 few TRBJ1-5 TRBD1 TRBV19 TGTGCCAGTATCGACAGGGCCGGAAAGGGTTATAGCAATCAGCCCCAGCATTTT CASIDRAGKGYSNQPQHF
16 - TRBJ1-4 TRBD1 TRBV9 TGTGCCAGCAGCGGCGACTTGACAGGGTTCGGCGAAAAACTGTTTTTT CASSGDLTGFGEKLFF
18 - TRBJ2-6 - TRBV12-5 TGTGCTAGTGGTTTGGTCTCGGGAGTCCTCTCTGGGGCCAACGTCCTGACTTTC CASGLVSGVLSGANVLTF
14 - TRBJ2-5 - TRBV10-3 TGTGCCATCAGTGAGTCAGCAGGAGGAGAGACCCAGTACTTC CAISESAGGETQYF
13 - TRBJ2-7 - TRBV29-1 TGCAGCGTTTGGGGAGAGATAACCTACGAGCAGTACTTC CSVWGEITYEQYF
13 - TRBJ1-4 - TRBV24-1 TGTGCCACCCACATCAGCGGGTACGAAAAACTGTTTTTT CATHISGYEKLFF
17 - TRBJ2-2 TRBD1 TRBV9 TGTGCCAGCAGCCCCTCCCTGACAGGGCCGAACACCGGGGAGCTGTTTTTT CASSPSLTGPNTGELFF
13 - TRBJ1-1 TRBD1 TRBV5-1 TGCGCCAGCAGCAACGACAGGGGCGCTGAAGCTTTCTTT CASSNDRGAEAFF
16 - TRBJ1-5 - TRBV18 TGTGCCAGCTCACTAACAGGGAATGTGGGCAATCAGCCCCAGCATTTT CASSLTGNVGNQPQHF
16 - TRBJ2-3 TRBD2 TRBV12-5 TGTGCTAGTGGTTTGGTAGCGGGAGGGCCGCCAGATACGCAGTATTTT CASGLVAGGPPDTQYF
14 - TRBJ2-7 - TRBV5-1 TGCGCCAGCAGCTCACTGACGGGAGATTACGAGCAGTACTTC CASSSLTGDYEQYF
14 - TRBJ2-2 - TRBV10-3 TGTGCCGGGGCGGGACAGCTCAACACCGGGGAGCTGTTTTTT CAGAGQLNTGELFF
15 once TRBJ1-1 - TRBV18 TGTGCCAGCACCCGAGAGTACTCAATGAACACTGAAGCTTTCTTT CASTREYSMNTEAFF
17 - TRBJ2-6 - TRBV9 TGTGCCAGCAGCCTCAGACCGACAGACTCTGGGGCCAACGTCCTGACTTTC CASSLRPTDSGANVLTF
14 - TRBJ2-1 TRBD1 TRBV27 TGTGCCAGCAGTTTAGACAGGGTAGGTAATGAGCAGTTCTTC CASSLDRVGNEQFF
17 - TRBJ1-1 TRBD1 TRBV5-1 TGCGCCAGCAGCTTGGCCCCCACGGGACAGGGGCGTTTGAGAGCTTTCTTT CASSLAPTGQGRLRAFF
14 - TRBJ1-4 - TRBV2 TGTGCCAGCACCAAAACAGGAGAGAATGAAAAACTGTTTTTT CASTKTGENEKLFF
13 - TRBJ2-7 TRBD2 TRBV2 TGTGCCAGCACCGGGACTAGCAGCTACGAGCAGTACTTC CASTGTSSYEQYF
15 - TRBJ2-7 TRBD1 TRBV4-3 TGCGCCAGCAGCCCGGGACAGGGGGCATTCTACGAGCAGTACTTC CASSPGQGAFYEQYF
13 - TRBJ1-2 - TRBV10-3 TGTGCCATCAGTTCTACAGGGAACTATGGCTACACCTTC CAISSTGNYGYTF
15 - TRBJ1-2 TRBD1 TRBV3-1/TRBV3-2 TGTGCCAGCAGCCACGGACAGGGAGCTAACTATGGCTACACCTTC CASSHGQGANYGYTF
13 - TRBJ1-1 - TRBV12-3/TRBV12-4 TGTGCCAGCAGTTTCGGGGGGAACACTGAAGCTTTCTTT CASSFGGNTEAFF
17 - TRBJ2-2 TRBD2 TRBV4-3 TGCGCCAGCAGCCAAGGTTATAGCGGGAGGGCCTCCGGGGAGCTGTTTTTT CASSQGYSGRASGELFF
14 - TRBJ1-5 TRBD1 TRBV27 TGTGCCAGCAGTTCCACAGGGGTCAATCAGCCCCAGCATTTT CASSSTGVNQPQHF
12 - TRBJ2-6 - TRBV12-3/TRBV12-4 TGTGCCAGCAGTTCGGGGGCCAACGTCCTGACTTTC CASSSGANVLTF